This T cell receptor beta chain stems from a study of response to subunit inactivated influenza vaccine. Notes on the study in general: The authors proposed limited new T cell recruitment per seasonal influenza vaccination.

Only a few counts were recorded for this clonotype. The antigen is undetermined. CDR3 length equals 15 residues. Trimming removed 5 bases from V and 4 bases from J; junction bases left unmatched: 8. The V gene's germline CDR1 is SGHTA and CDR2 FQGNSA. MiXCR, applied by TCRdb to the RT-PCR reads, yields one record per CDR3 protein. The sample has more than 550,000 distinct CDR3 sequences, 11% seen once. This same sample was also part of a study on T cells expressing NK-cell markers. That source notes: TCR beta cDNA was made by 5'RACE template switching with UMIs. There were seven HCMV-seropositive donors and one seronegative donor among the eight sequenced. Similarly, these clonotypes led the CD3+CD56-NKG2C+ fraction as well in several donors. Whether the expanded NKG2C+ T cell clones recognized HCMV remained unclear.

The material was PBMCs from blood, obtained on the day of vaccination. The TCR was taken from a man between 50 and 59 years old who received an inactivated influenza vaccine. J is TRBJ2-5 and V is TRBV7-2; TRBD1 aligns across 9 bases. CDR3 sequence reads: CASSLITGGRETQYF. CDR3 DNA sequence: TGTGCCAGCAGCCTAATTACAGGGGGCCGAGAGACCCAGTACTTC.